The sequence of this TCR beta chain was determined in a study of identical twins. TCRdb fed the 5' RACE reads into MiXCR, producing one record per CDR3 protein. Among 750,000 to 950,000 distinct CDR3 sequences listed, roughly an eighth were seen once. The trim removed 2 bases at V and 5 bases at J, leaving 3 bases unmatched. Germline V gene data show CDR1 as MNHEY and CDR2 as SVGAGI. This CDR3 spans 15 amino acids. These records were also assigned to another study, of yellow fever vaccine responses in identical twins.

The sample taken for sequencing was PBMCs. This TCR was sampled from a woman aged 18-30 years in good health. The V gene is TRBV6-5, the J gene TRBJ1-4; the match to TRBD1 covers 9 bases. CDR3 region: CASSYTGTGNEKLFF. The DNA of the CDR3 is TGTGCCAGCAGTTACACCGGGACAGGGAATGAAAAACTGTTTTTT.